This is a list of T cell receptor beta chains from one sample in a study of siplizumab effects on memory and regulatory T cells. Assay used: immunoSEQ multiplex PCR; TCRdb lists only in-frame clones, some missing. The sample gives roughly 100,000 clones, 92% of which show up once; approximately 1.2% is in the top ten. Sequenced sample: CD4+ T cells sorted from blood. All receptors come from a human donor in good health. Both conserved end residues are part of each CDR3. The D gene is left open where the match is weak. Clone size appears in some rows only: once, few, many, or a class for an expanded clone.

clone size	V gene	J gene	D gene	CDR3 DNA	CDR3 protein
-	TRBV28	TRBJ2-7	-	TGTGCCAGCAGTTTTGGAGGGGCGTACTACGAGCAGTACTTC	CASSFGGAYYEQYF
-	TRBV19	TRBJ2-1	TRBD2	TGTGCCAGTACTCCCCCTGGCCTCCTAGCGGGAGTCCTCAATGAGCAGTTCTTC	CASTPPGLLAGVLNEQFF
-	TRBV27	TRBJ2-6	-	TGTGCCAGCAGGTCCAACTCTGGGGCCAACGTCCTGACTTTC	CASRSNSGANVLTF
-	TRBV7-9	TRBJ2-1	-	TGTGCCCTCAACAAGGGAGCGGGCTACAATGAGCAGTTCTTC	CALNKGAGYNEQFF
-	TRBV9	TRBJ2-1	TRBD2	TGTGCCAGCAGTGCAATAGCGGGAGTCGGTTACAATGAGCAGTTCTTC	CASSAIAGVGYNEQFF
-	TRBV10-1	TRBJ2-5	-	TGCGCCAGCAGTGAAACCTCAGGAACCCAGTACTTC	CASSETSGTQYF
-	TRBV30	TRBJ2-5	TRBD1	TGTGCCTGGAACGGGGACAGCCAAGAGACCCAGTACTTC	CAWNGDSQETQYF
-	TRBV5-6	TRBJ2-7	-	TGTGCCAGCAGCTCGGGACTTTATGGGAATTCCTACGAGCAGTACTTC	CASSSGLYGNSYEQYF
-	TRBV5-8	TRBJ2-6	-	TGTGCCAGCAGCTTGGCAGGGGCTTATGGGGCCAACGTCCTGACTTTC	CASSLAGAYGANVLTF
-	TRBV13	TRBJ1-3	-	TGTGCCAGCAGCCGAGGTGGAACTGGAAACACCATATATTTT	CASSRGGTGNTIYF
few	TRBV5-1	TRBJ2-3	-	TGCGCCAGCACCTTGGGGGCTGGGGATACGCAGTATTTT	CASTLGAGDTQYF
-	TRBV25-1	TRBJ2-3	TRBD1	TGTGCCAGCAGTGTCCGCCGACAGGGGGATACGCAGTATTTT	CASSVRRQGDTQYF
-	TRBV19	TRBJ1-3	-	TGTGCCAGTAGTCGCCCAATTTTATCAAACACCATATATTTT	CASSRPILSNTIYF
-	TRBV6-5	TRBJ1-5	-	TGTGCCAGCGCCAGGAGGCGGAGCAATCAGCCCCAGCATTTT	CASARRRSNQPQHF
-	TRBV5-1	TRBJ2-1	TRBD2	TGCGCCAGCAGCCAACAACTAGCGAGCTCCTACAATGAGCAGTTCTTC	CASSQQLASSYNEQFF
-	TRBV11-2	TRBJ2-1	-	TGTGCCAGCAGCCGGAATAGGGAGGAGCAGTTCTTC	CASSRNREEQFF
-	TRBV7-9	TRBJ2-7	TRBD2	TGTGCCAGCAGCTTAGCCTCTTTGCGGGAGAGCGAGCAGTACTTC	CASSLASLRESEQYF
-	TRBV9	TRBJ2-7	-	TGTGCCAGCAGCGTAGGAGGGCAGGGCTACGAGCAGTACTTC	CASSVGGQGYEQYF
-	TRBV11-3	TRBJ2-1	TRBD1	TGTGCCAGCAGCCCCGGGACAGGGTCCTACAATGAGCAGTTCTTC	CASSPGTGSYNEQFF
-	TRBV5-1	TRBJ2-7	-	TGCGCCAGCAGCCATACCGGGACCAAGGGGGATAGGCAGTACTTC	CASSHTGTKGDRQYF
-	TRBV11-3	TRBJ2-3	TRBD2	TGTGCCAGCAGCTTAGGGACTAGCTCAACAGATACGCAGTATTTT	CASSLGTSSTDTQYF
-	TRBV2	TRBJ2-5	TRBD2	TGTGCCAGCTCTGCTAGCGGGAGGAAGACCCAGTACTTC	CASSASGRKTQYF
-	TRBV6-5	TRBJ1-3	TRBD1	TGTGCCAGCAGTTACTCGCGGACAGGGGGAAAAAACACCATATATTTT	CASSYSRTGGKNTIYF
-	TRBV28	TRBJ2-1	-	TGTGCCAGCAGTGAACCTGCCAGGGGCAGGGATGAGCAGTTCTTC	CASSEPARGRDEQFF
once	TRBV5-8	TRBJ2-5	-	TGTGCCAGCAGCTCTTCAGGGTTTTCCCAGTACTTC	CASSSSGFSQYF
few	TRBV27	TRBJ2-3	-	TGTGCCAGCAGTTTAGCAGATACGCAGTATTTT	CASSLADTQYF
-	TRBV11-2	TRBJ2-5	TRBD2	TGTGCCAGCAGCTTAGGCGGCGGGGGGGGTTCAGAGACCCAGTACTTC	CASSLGGGGGSETQYF
-	TRBV6-6	TRBJ1-2	-	TGTGCCAGCAGTTACACCGAAAGACGGTCATATGGCTACACCTTC	CASSYTERRSYGYTF
-	TRBV7-7	TRBJ1-4	-	TGTGCCAGCAGCTTAGGGGCGAGAGAAAAACTGTTTTTT	CASSLGAREKLFF
-	TRBV7-9	TRBJ2-7	-	TGTGCCAGCAGCTTAGTGGGCACCACCTACGAGCAGTACTTC	CASSLVGTTYEQYF
-	TRBV4-1	TRBJ2-6	-	TGCGCCAGCAGCCAAGGGGTCAGGGTGCTTTCCGGGGCCAACGTCCTGACTTTC	CASSQGVRVLSGANVLTF
-	TRBV7-3	TRBJ2-3	-	TGTGCCAGCAGCTTATATCCATTACGGGGGCCCGCCGGTACGCAGTATTTT	CASSLYPLRGPAGTQYF
-	TRBV30	TRBJ1-1	-	TGTGCCTGGAGACAGCCGAACACTGAAGCTTTCTTT	CAWRQPNTEAFF
few	TRBV19	TRBJ1-1	-	TGTGCCAGTAGTATAAGAATTGGGGGTAACACTGAAGCTTTCTTT	CASSIRIGGNTEAFF
-	TRBV28	TRBJ1-5	TRBD1	TGTGCCAGCACCCGGGACAGGGGCCAGCCCCAGCATTTT	CASTRDRGQPQHF
-	TRBV7-2	TRBJ2-7	-	TGTGCCAGCAGCTCCGCCTCCTACGAGCAGTACTTC	CASSSASYEQYF